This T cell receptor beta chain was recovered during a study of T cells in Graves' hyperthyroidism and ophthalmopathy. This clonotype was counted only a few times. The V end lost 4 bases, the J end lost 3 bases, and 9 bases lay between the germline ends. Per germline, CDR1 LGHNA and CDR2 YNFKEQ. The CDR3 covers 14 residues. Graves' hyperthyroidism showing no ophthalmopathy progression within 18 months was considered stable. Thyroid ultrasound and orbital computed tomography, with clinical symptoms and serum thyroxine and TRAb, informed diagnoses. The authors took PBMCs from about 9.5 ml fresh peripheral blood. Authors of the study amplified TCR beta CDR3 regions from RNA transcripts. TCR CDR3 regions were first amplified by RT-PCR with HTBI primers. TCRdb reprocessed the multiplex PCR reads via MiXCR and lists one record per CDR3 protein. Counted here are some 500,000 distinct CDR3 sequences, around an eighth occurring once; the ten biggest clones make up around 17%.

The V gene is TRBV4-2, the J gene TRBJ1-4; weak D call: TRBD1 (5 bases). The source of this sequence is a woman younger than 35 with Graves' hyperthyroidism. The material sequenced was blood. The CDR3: CASSPGLANEKLFF. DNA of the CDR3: TGTGCCAGCAGCCCGGGACTTGCTAATGAAAAACTGTTTTTT.